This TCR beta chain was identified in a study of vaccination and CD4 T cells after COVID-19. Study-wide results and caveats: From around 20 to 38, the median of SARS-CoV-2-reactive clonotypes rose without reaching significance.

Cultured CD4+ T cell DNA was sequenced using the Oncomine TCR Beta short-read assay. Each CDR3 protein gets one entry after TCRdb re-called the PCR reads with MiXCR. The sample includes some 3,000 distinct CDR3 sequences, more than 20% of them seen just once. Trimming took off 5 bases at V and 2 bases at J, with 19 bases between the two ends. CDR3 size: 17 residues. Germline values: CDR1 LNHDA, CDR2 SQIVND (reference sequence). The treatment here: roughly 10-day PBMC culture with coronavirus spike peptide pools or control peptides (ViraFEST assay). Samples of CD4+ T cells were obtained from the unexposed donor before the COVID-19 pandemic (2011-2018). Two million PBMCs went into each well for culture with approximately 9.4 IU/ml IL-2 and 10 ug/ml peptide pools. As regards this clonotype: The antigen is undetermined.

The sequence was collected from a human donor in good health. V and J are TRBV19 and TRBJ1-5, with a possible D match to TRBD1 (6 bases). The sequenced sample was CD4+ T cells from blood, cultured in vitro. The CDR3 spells CASSFRFGGGGNQPQHF. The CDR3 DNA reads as TGTGCCAGTAGTTTCCGTTTTGGGGGCGGTGGCAATCAGCCCCAGCATTTT.